The 17 T cell receptor beta chains below were found in one sample sequenced in a study of human T cells and chemical hapten exposure. The time point was: patch test 2, 6 weeks after DPC sensitization. As to treatment: therapeutic diphenylcyclopropenone sensitization with weekly scalp DPC. MiXCR, run by TCRdb on the RACE reads, gives a single entry per CDR3 protein. This table has under 100,000 distinct CDR3 sequences, over 10% appearing once. The material sequenced was whole blood, taken in connection with sensitization to the hapten diphenylcyclopropenone (DPC). Every receptor here comes from a woman between 40 and 50 years old with alopecia areata. Some clones in this sample may be carry-over from other donors' samples.

The chain employs TRBV20-1 and TRBJ2-3; D unclear. V was cut by 6 bases and J by 1 base, with 17 bases left in between. Germline V CDR1 and CDR2: DFQATT, SNEGSKA (reference sequence). This CDR3 has 15 residues. The DNA of the CDR3 is TGCAGTGCCCCGTTGCCCGCGAGCGGCACAGATACGCAGTATTTT. Its translation is CSAPLPASGTDTQYF.

The table lists this clonotype with a few counts. This sequence joins TRBV7-2 and TRBJ2-3; 13 bases are shared with TRBD2. The CDR3 totals 15 residues. Germline V gene data show CDR1 as SGHTA and CDR2 as FQGNSA. Trimming took 6 bases from V and 4 from J; bases not matched to a gene: 4. The CDR3 protein is CASSTSGRAADTQYF. CDR3 DNA: TGTGCCAGCAGTACTAGCGGGAGGGCCGCAGATACGCAGTATTTT.

Many counts were recorded for this clonotype. This rearrangement joins TRBV10-3 to TRBJ2-7, with TRBD1 identical over 7 bases. The CDR3 contains 13 residues. The V gene's germline CDR1 is ENHRY and CDR2 SYGVKD. Trimming cost V 8 bases and J 3 bases; bases outside gene matches: 7. CDR3: CAIGPYRGYEQYF. In DNA form, the CDR3 reads TGTGCCATCGGGCCGTACAGGGGCTACGAGCAGTACTTC.

This clonotype occurred a few times. The chain employs TRBV7-2 and TRBJ2-7; TRBD2 aligns across 12 bases. Germline CDR1 and CDR2: SGHTA and FQGNSA. V trimming: 5 bases; J trimming: 4 bases; junction bases outside the gene matches: 12. The CDR3 contains 17 residues. CDR3 loop: CASSTGASGRGLYEQYF. The CDR3, as DNA: TGTGCCAGCAGCACAGGGGCTAGCGGGAGGGGCCTGTACGAGCAGTACTTC. Variable domain in full (rest from reference TRBV7-2 and TRBJ2-7): GAGVSQSPSNKVTEKGKDVELRCDPISGHTALYWYRQSLGQGLEFLIYFQGNSAPDKSGLPSDRFSAERTGGSVSTLTIQRTQQEDSAVYLCASSTGASGRGLYEQYFGPGTRLTVT.

At least ten counts were recorded for this clonotype. The V and J genes are TRBV6-2 or TRBV6-3 and TRBJ1-2; a possible D gene is TRBD1 (5 bases). Germline CDR1 is MNHEY and CDR2 is SVGEGT. V was pared by 6 bases and J by 5 bases, with 16 bases between. This CDR3 spans 14 amino acids. CDR3 amino acids: CASSPRYRTYGYTF. The CDR3 nucleotides read TGTGCCAGCAGCCCTAGGTATCGGACATATGGCTACACCTTC.

This clonotype was seen many times. This chain joins TRBV28 and TRBJ2-3, with 7 bases that match TRBD2. The V and J ends lost 7 bases and 0 bases, in that order; junction bases with no gene match: 10. The CDR3 is 16 residues long. Germline CDR1 and CDR2: MDHEN and SYDVKM. The CDR3 here is CASMSIAGASTDTQYF. As DNA, the CDR3 is TGTGCCAGCATGTCGATAGCGGGTGCTAGCACAGATACGCAGTATTTT.

The table lists this clonotype with a few counts. This rearrangement joins TRBV14 to TRBJ2-7, with no clear D. Trimming stripped 2 bases from V and 1 base from J, with 12 bases between. The CDR3 covers 15 residues. Germline lookup yields CDR1 SGHDN and CDR2 FVKESK. CDR3 amino acids: CASSQTLYRSYEQYF. CDR3 DNA: TGTGCCAGCAGCCAAACCCTTTACCGTTCCTACGAGCAGTACTTC.

This clonotype appeared many times. The chain has TRBV12-3 or TRBV12-4 and TRBJ2-7; D gene ambiguous. V lost 5 bases and J 2 bases, leaving 13 bases between the germline ends. This CDR3 has 14 residues. CDR3 in amino acids: CASSPRLRPYEQYF. The CDR3 bases are TGTGCCAGCAGTCCCCGGTTGCGCCCCTACGAGCAGTACTTC.

The chain carries TRBV20-1 and TRBJ1-4; TRBD1 is a possible D gene (5 bases). V lost 6 bases and J lost 0, with 14 bases in between. The CDR3 length is 15 residues. Germline assignment: CDR1 DFQATT and CDR2 SNEGSKA (reference sequence). The CDR3 sequence is CSAPPGEATNEKLFF. CDR3 DNA sequence: TGCAGTGCCCCACCGGGGGAAGCAACTAATGAAAAACTGTTTTTT.

This clonotype was counted a few times. The chain combines TRBV25-1 with TRBJ2-7; maybe TRBD1 (5 bases). Per the germline V gene, CDR1 is MGHDK and CDR2 is SYGVNS. This CDR3 has 15 amino acids. V gave up 4 bases and J gave up 6 bases, with 19 bases separating them. DNA of the CDR3: TGTGCCAGCAGTGGTATCAGGGCCGCCACGGGCGAGCAGTACTTC. Encoded protein: CASSGIRAATGEQYF.

This clonotype was recorded only once. A much larger clone lies one base from this, so it may be a read error. V and J are TRBV7-9 and TRBJ2-7; 8 positions match TRBD1. The CDR3 is made up of 14 amino acids. In germline, CDR1 is SEHNR, CDR2 FQNEAQ (reference sequence). The CDR3 sequence: CASSLTGDSYERYF. The CDR3 nucleotides are TGTGCCAGCAGCTTGACAGGGGATTCCTACGAGCGGTACTTC.

This clonotype was counted only a few times. This chain links TRBV12-3 or TRBV12-4 with TRBJ1-2; D remains unclear. V lost 2 bases and J 0 bases, leaving 4 bases between the germline ends. There are 13 residues in the CDR3. CDR3 residues: CASSLKSNYGYTF. The CDR3 DNA reads TGTGCCAGCAGTTTAAAATCTAACTATGGCTACACCTTC.

The V and J genes are TRBV12-3 or TRBV12-4 and TRBJ2-7; D remains unclear. The V end lost 8 bases, the J end lost 2 bases, and 10 bases lay between the germline ends. The CDR3 has 12 amino acids. In nucleotides, the CDR3 is TGTGCCAGCGCAAGAGAGACCTACGAGCAGTACTTC. Its protein product is CASARETYEQYF.

This clonotype was detected many times. CDR3 sequence: CASSQVGRRDTQYF. The CDR3, as DNA: TGTGCCAGCAGCCAGGTTGGCCGCCGAGATACGCAGTATTTT. The J gene is TRBJ2-3, the V gene TRBV3-1; D is uncertain. The CDR3 is 14 residues long. V was pared by 3 bases and J by 5 bases, with 12 bases between. Germline V lookup: CDR1 LGHDT, CDR2 YNNKEL (reference sequence).

This chain uses TRBV7-2 with TRBJ2-3; 8 nucleotides match TRBD1. The CDR3 length is 18 residues. Germline V lookup: CDR1 SGHTA, CDR2 FQGNSA. The ends lost 5 bases at V and 7 bases at J; junction bases unmatched: 20. Here the CDR3 DNA reads TGTGCCAGCAGCCCTTGGACAGGGCTTCGGGCACACATGAATACGCAGTATTTT. Encoded protein: CASSPWTGLRAHMNTQYF.

The chain combines TRBV5-4 with TRBJ2-1; unclear D gene. The CDR3 is 14 amino acids. Trimming stripped 4 bases from V and 6 bases from J, with 14 bases between. CDR1 and CDR2 (germline): SGHNT, YYREEE (reference sequence). The DNA of the CDR3 is TGTGCCAGCAGCCGTAACGGCCTCCCCAATGAGCAGTTCTTC. The encoded protein is CASSRNGLPNEQFF.

Note on this clonotype: A junction end diverges from the germline sequence, so it may reflect a read error. This chain connects TRBV28 to TRBJ1-2; the match to TRBD1 covers 9 bases. The CDR3 sequence is 14 residues long. CDR1 MDHEN and CDR2 SYDVKM come from the germline V gene. CDR3 sequence (DNA): TGTGCCAGCAGTTCCGGACAGGGGAACTGTGGCTACACCTTC. Its translation: CASSSGQGNCGYTF.